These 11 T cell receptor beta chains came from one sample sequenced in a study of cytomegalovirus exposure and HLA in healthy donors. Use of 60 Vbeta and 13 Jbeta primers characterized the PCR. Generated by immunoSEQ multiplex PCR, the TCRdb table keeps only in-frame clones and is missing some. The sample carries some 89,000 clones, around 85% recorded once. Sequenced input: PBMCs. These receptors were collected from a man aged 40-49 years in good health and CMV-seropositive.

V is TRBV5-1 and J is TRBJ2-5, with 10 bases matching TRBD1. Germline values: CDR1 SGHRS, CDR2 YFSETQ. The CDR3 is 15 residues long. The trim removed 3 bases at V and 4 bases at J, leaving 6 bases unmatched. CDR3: CASSSGQGTRETQYF. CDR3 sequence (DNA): TGCGCCAGCAGCTCGGGACAGGGGACGAGAGAGACCCAGTACTTC.

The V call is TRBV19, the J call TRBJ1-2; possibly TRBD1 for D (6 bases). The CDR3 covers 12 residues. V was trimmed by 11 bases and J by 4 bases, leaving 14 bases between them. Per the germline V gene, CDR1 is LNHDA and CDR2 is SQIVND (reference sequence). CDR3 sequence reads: CAAHTGSYGYTF. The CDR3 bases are TGTGCCGCTCACACAGGGAGCTATGGCTACACCTTC.

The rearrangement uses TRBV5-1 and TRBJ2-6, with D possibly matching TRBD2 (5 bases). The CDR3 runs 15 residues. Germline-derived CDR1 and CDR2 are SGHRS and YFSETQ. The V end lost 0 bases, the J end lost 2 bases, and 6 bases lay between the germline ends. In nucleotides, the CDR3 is TGCGCCAGCAGCTTGGACGGGGCTGGGGCCAACGTCCTGACTTTC. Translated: CASSLDGAGANVLTF.

The CDR3 loop reads CASSLGRVRTDTQYF. CDR3 in DNA: TGTGCCAGCAGCTTGGGGAGAGTCCGCACAGATACGCAGTATTTT. The V and J genes are TRBV11-2 and TRBJ2-3; possible D gene TRBD2, 5 bases. Trimming cost V 3 bases and J 1 base, with 11 bases left between them. Germline loops: CDR1 SGHAT, CDR2 FQNNGV. The CDR3 sequence is 15 residues long.

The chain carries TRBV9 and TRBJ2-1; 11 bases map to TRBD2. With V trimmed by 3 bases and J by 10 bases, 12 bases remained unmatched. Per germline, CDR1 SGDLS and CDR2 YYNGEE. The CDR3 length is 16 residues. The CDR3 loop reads CASSGVGSGGAQEQFF. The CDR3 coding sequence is TGTGCCAGCAGCGGGGTTGGTAGCGGGGGGGCACAAGAGCAGTTCTTC. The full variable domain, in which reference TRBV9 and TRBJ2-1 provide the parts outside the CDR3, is DSGVTQTPKHLITATGQRVTLRCSPRSGDLSVYWYQQSLDQGLQFLIQYYNGEERAKGNILERFSAQQFPDLHSELNLSSLELGDSALYFCASSGVGSGGAQEQFFGPGTRLTVL.

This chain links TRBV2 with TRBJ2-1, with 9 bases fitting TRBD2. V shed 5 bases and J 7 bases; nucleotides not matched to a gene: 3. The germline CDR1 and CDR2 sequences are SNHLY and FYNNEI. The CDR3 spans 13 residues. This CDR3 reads CASSLAGYNEQFF. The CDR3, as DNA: TGTGCCAGCAGTCTAGCGGGATATAATGAGCAGTTCTTC.

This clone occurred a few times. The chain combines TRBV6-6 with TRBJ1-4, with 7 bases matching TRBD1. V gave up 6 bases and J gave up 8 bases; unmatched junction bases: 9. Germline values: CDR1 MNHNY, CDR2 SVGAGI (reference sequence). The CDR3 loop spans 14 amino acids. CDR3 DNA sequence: TGTGCCAGCAGCTCGGACAGGATCGAGGAAAAACTGTTTTTT. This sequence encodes CASSSDRIEEKLFF.

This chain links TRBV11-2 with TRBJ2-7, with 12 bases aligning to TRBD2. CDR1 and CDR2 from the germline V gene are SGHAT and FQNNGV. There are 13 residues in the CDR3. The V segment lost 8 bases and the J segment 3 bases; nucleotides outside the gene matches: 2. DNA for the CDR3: TGTGCCAGCCTAGCGGGGGGGAACTACGAGCAGTACTTC. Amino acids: CASLAGGNYEQYF.

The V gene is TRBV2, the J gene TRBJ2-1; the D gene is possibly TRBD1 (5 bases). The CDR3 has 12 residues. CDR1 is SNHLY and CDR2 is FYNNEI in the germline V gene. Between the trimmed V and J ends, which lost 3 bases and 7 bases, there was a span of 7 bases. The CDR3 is CASSDRVNEQFF. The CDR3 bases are TGTGCCAGCAGTGACAGGGTTAATGAGCAGTTCTTC. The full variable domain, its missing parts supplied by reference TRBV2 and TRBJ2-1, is EPEVTQTPSHQVTQMGQEVILRCVPISNHLYFYWYRQILGQKVEFLVSFYNNEISEKSEIFDDQFSVERPDGSNFTLKIRSTKLEDSAMYFCASSDRVNEQFFGPGTRLTVL.

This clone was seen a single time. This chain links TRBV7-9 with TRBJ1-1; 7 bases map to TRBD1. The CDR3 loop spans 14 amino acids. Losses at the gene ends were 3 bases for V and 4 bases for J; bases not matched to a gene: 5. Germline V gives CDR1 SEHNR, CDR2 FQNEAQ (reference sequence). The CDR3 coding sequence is TGTGCCAGCAGCTTTCAGGGGGATATCACTGAAGCTTTCTTT. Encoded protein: CASSFQGDITEAFF.

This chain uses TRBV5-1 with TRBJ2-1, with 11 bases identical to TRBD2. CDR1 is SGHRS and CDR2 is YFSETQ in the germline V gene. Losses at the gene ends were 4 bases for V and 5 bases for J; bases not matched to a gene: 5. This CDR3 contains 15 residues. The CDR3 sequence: CASSITSGGNNEQFF. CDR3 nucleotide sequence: TGCGCCAGCAGCATAACTAGCGGGGGCAACAATGAGCAGTTCTTC.